One sample yielded the 6 T cell receptor beta chains listed below, sequenced in a study of T cells after yellow fever vaccination. MiXCR, run by TCRdb on the 5' RACE reads, gives a single entry per CDR3 protein. The data hold 620,000 or so distinct CDR3 sequences, with about a sixth observed a single time. The sample in question was PBMCs, obtained about 5 days after the first yellow fever vaccination. The source is a man aged 18-30 years who received the YFV17D yellow fever vaccine.

This rearrangement joins TRBV7-2 to TRBJ1-1; D remains ambiguous. There are 16 residues in the CDR3. V was pared by 3 bases and J by 0 bases, with 14 bases between. Germline V lookup: CDR1 SGHTA, CDR2 FQGNSA. CDR3 nucleotide sequence: TGTGCCAGCAGCTTCTCTATGTCCGCGGTGAACACTGAAGCTTTCTTT. It translates to CASSFSMSAVNTEAFF.

This chain links TRBV7-9 with TRBJ2-1; TRBD1 might be the D (7 bases). CDR1 SEHNR and CDR2 FQNEAQ come from the germline V gene (reference sequence). V lost 6 bases to trimming and J lost 5 bases, with 17 bases between them. This CDR3 comprises 15 residues. The CDR3 spells CASRPPGQRDNEQFF. The CDR3 region has the DNA TGTGCCAGCAGACCCCCGGGACAGCGGGACAATGAGCAGTTCTTC.

This clonotype was observed a few times. The chain joins TRBV7-9 to TRBJ2-2, with 8 nucleotides matching TRBD1. This CDR3 is built from 16 residues. The junction had 11 bases not matched to a gene; V was cut back by 8 bases and J by 3 bases. Germline lookup yields CDR1 SEHNR and CDR2 FQNEAQ (reference sequence). CDR3 sequence reads: CASPPPAGGDTGELFF. In nucleotides, the CDR3 is TGTGCCAGCCCGCCCCCCGCAGGGGGCGACACCGGGGAGCTGTTTTTT.

V is TRBV27 and J is TRBJ2-7, with D tentatively TRBD2 (5 bases). The CDR3 extends over 15 amino acids. Trimming took 0 bases from V and 3 from J, leaving 12 bases between them. CDR1 is MNHEY, CDR2 SMNVEV, per germline (reference sequence). CDR3 region: CASSLSEDSGYEQYF. As DNA, the CDR3 is TGTGCCAGCAGTTTATCGGAGGACTCAGGCTACGAGCAGTACTTC.

The chain combines TRBV24-1 with TRBJ2-5; D is possibly TRBD2 (5 bases). V shed 3 bases and J shed 5 bases, with 15 bases lying between them. The CDR3 covers 15 residues. Germline V CDR1 and CDR2: KGHDR, SFDVKD. CDR3 nucleotide sequence: TGTGCCACCAGTGATAACGGGCTAGGAGGCGAGACCCAGTACTTC. Translating it yields CATSDNGLGGETQYF.

This clonotype has ten or more counts. V is TRBV21-1 and J is TRBJ2-5; the table's D call, TRBD1, was not checked against the DNA. TRBV21-1 is a pseudogene segment. This CDR3 is 15 amino acids long. CDR3 residues: CASSNDTGRGETQYF. The CDR3 nucleotides read TGTGCCAGCAGCAACGATACAGGAAGGGGAGAGACCCAGTACTTC.